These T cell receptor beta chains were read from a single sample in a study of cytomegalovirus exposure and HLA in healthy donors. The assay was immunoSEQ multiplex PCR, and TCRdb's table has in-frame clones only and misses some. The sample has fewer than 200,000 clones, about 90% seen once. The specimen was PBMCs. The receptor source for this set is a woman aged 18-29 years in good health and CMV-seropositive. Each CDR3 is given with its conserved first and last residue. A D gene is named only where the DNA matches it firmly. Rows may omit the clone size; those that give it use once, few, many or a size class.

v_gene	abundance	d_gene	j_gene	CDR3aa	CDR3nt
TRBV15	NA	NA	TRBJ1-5	CATSSEGSNQPQHF	TGTGCCACCAGCAGCGAGGGTAGCAATCAGCCCCAGCATTTT
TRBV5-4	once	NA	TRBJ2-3	CARRSTDTQYF	TGTGCCAGGCGAAGCACAGATACGCAGTATTTT
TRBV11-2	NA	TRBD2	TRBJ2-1	CASSRAGESSYNEQFF	TGTGCCAGCAGCCGGGCGGGGGAGAGCTCCTACAATGAGCAGTTCTTC
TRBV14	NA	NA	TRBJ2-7	CASSPTDSPNYEQYF	TGTGCCAGCAGCCCGACAGATTCCCCAAACTACGAGCAGTACTTC
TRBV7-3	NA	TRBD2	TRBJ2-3	CASSLRLAGRDTQYF	TGTGCCAGCAGCTTGAGGTTAGCGGGACGGGATACGCAGTATTTT
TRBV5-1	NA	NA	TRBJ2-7	CASSFSGAPSYEQYF	TGCGCCAGCAGCTTTAGTGGAGCCCCCTCCTACGAGCAGTACTTC
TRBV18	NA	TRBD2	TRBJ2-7	CASSPWASGSYEQYF	TGTGCCAGCTCACCGTGGGCTAGCGGGTCCTACGAGCAGTACTTC
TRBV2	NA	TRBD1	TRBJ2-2	CASTGQGVTGELFF	TGTGCCAGCACGGGACAGGGAGTGACCGGGGAGCTGTTTTTT
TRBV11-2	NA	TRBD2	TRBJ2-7	CASSLMRGAYEQYF	TGTGCCAGCAGCTTAATGCGGGGGGCCTACGAGCAGTACTTC
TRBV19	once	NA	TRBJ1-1	CASSRSGSRAEAFF	TGTGCCAGTAGTCGATCGGGTAGTCGCGCTGAAGCTTTCTTT
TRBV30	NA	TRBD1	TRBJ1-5	CAWSQTGGGKPQHF	TGTGCCTGGAGCCAGACAGGGGGTGGGAAGCCCCAGCATTTT
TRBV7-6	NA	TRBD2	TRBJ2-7	CASSSQLAGTAYEQYF	TGTGCCAGCAGCTCGCAGCTAGCGGGAACCGCCTACGAGCAGTACTTC
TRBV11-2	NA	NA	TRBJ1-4	CASSLRSTTTNEKLFF	TGTGCCAGCAGCCTGAGGTCCACTACAACTAATGAAAAACTGTTTTTT
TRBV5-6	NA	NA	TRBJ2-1	CASSLRRESSYNEQFF	TGTGCCAGCAGCTTACGACGGGAGAGCTCCTACAATGAGCAGTTCTTC
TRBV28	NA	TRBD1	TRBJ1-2	CASSRQGYGYTF	TGTGCCAGCAGTCGACAGGGCTATGGCTACACCTTC
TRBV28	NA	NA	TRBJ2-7	CASTDYRYEQYF	TGTGCCAGCACGGACTACCGCTACGAGCAGTACTTC
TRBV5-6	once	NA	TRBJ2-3	CASSLYLTHTDTQYF	TGTGCCAGCAGCTTATATCTGACACACACAGATACGCAGTATTTT
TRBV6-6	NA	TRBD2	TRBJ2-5	CASSAPGLAGARHF	TGTGCCAGCAGCGCTCCGGGACTAGCGGGAGCCAGGCACTTC
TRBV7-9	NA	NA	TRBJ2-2	CASSPRDQNTGELFF	TGTGCCAGCAGCCCGCGGGACCAGAACACCGGGGAGCTGTTTTTT
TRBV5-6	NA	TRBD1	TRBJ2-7	CASSFGQGPSYEQYF	TGTGCCAGCAGCTTCGGACAGGGTCCCTCCTACGAGCAGTACTTC
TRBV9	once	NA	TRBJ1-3	CASSSRTLKGNTIYF	TGTGCCAGCAGCTCCCGGACACTAAAGGGAAACACCATATATTTT
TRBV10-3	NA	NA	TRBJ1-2	CAISGGAASNYGYTF	TGTGCCATCAGTGGAGGCGCAGCCTCTAACTATGGCTACACCTTC
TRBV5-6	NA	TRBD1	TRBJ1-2	CAGSPDRGPIGYTF	TGTGCCGGCAGCCCGGACAGGGGGCCCATTGGCTACACCTTC
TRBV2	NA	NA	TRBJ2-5	CASSQGKETQYF	TGTGCCAGCAGTCAGGGGAAAGAGACCCAGTACTTC
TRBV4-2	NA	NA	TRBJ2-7	CASSPGSVRGAEQYF	TGTGCCAGCAGCCCTGGGAGCGTGCGGGGCGCCGAGCAGTACTTC
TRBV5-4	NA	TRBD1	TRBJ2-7	CASSLGTGEQYF	TGTGCCAGCAGCTTGGGGACAGGGGAGCAGTACTTC
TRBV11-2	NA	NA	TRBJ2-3	CASSVLEQALDTQYF	TGTGCCAGCAGCGTCCTGGAACAGGCTTTAGATACGCAGTATTTT
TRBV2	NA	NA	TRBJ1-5	CASSEARGARQPQHF	TGTGCCAGCAGTGAAGCGCGGGGGGCAAGACAGCCCCAGCATTTT
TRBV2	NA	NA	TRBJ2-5	CASQGGGETQYF	TGTGCCAGCCAAGGGGGGGGAGAGACCCAGTACTTC
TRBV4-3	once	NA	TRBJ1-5	CASSQDLGGGQPQHF	TGCGCCAGCAGCCAAGATCTAGGAGGAGGTCAGCCCCAGCATTTT
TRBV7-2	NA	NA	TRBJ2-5	CASSTIGMETQYF	TGTGCCAGCTCAACTATTGGCATGGAGACCCAGTACTTC